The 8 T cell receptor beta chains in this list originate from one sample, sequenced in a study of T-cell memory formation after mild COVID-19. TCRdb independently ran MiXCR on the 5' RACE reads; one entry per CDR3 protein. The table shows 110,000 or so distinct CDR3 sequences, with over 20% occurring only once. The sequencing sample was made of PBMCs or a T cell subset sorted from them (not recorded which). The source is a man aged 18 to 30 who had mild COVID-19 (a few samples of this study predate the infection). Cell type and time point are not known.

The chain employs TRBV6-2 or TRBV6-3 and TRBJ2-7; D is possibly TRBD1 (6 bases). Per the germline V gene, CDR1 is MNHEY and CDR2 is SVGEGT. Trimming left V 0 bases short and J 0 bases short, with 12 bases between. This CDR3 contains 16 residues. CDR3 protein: CASSYSLDRGSYEQYF. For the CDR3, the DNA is TGTGCCAGCAGTTACTCGTTGGACAGAGGCTCCTACGAGCAGTACTTC.

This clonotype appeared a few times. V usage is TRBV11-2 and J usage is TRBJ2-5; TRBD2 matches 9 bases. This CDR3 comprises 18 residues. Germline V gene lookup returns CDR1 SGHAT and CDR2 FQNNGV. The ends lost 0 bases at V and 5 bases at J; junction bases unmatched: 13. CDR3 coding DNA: TGTGCCAGCAGCTTAGATCCCCCTTGGCGGGGGGGCCCGGAGACCCAGTACTTC. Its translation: CASSLDPPWRGGPETQYF.

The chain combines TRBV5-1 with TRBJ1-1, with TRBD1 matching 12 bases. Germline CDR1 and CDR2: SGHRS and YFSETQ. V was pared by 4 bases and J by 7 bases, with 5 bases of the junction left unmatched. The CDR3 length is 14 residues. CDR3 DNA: TGCGCCAGCAGCACCGGGACAGGGGGCATTGAAGCTTTCTTT. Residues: CASSTGTGGIEAFF. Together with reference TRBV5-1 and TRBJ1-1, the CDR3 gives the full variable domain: KAGVTQTPRYLIKTRGQQVTLSCSPISGHRSVSWYQQTPGQGLQFLFEYFSETQRNKGNFPGRFSGRQFSNSRSEMNVSTLELGDSALYLCASSTGTGGIEAFFGQGTRLTVV.

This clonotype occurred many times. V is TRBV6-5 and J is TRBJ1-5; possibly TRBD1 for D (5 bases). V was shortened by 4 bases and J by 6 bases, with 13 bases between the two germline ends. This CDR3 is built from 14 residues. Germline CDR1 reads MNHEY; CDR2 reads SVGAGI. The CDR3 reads CASSSFGTAQPQHF. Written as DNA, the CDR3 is TGTGCCAGCAGTTCCTTTGGGACGGCTCAGCCCCAGCATTTT.

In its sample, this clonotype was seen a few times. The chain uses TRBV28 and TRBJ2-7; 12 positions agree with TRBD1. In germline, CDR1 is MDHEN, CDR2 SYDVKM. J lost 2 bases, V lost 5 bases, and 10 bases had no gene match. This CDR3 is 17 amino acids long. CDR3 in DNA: TGTGCCAGCAGTCTTCCCCGGGACAGGGGGCGCGCCTACGAGCAGTACGTC. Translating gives CASSLPRDRGRAYEQYV.

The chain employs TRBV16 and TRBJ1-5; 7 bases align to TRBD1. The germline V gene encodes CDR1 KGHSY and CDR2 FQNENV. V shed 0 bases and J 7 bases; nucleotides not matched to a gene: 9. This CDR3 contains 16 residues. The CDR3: CASSQSIRGVHQPQHF. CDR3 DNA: TGTGCCAGCAGCCAATCGATCAGGGGGGTACACCAGCCCCAGCATTTT. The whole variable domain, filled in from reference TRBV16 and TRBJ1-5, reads GEEVAQTPKHLVRGEGQKAKLYCAPIKGHSYVFWYQQVLKNEFKFLISFQNENVFDETGMPKERFSAKCLPNSPCSLEIQATKLEDSAVYFCASSQSIRGVHQPQHFGDGTRLSIL.

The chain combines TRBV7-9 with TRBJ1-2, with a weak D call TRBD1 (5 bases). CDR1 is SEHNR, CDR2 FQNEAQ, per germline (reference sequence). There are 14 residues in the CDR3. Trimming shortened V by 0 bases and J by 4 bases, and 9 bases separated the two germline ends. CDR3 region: CASSLAGDAYGYTF. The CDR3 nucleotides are TGTGCCAGCAGCTTAGCAGGGGATGCCTATGGCTACACCTTC.

CDR3 sequence reads: CASSFVKGQGIENTIYF. CDR3 bases: TGTGCCAGCAGCTTTGTTAAGGGACAGGGGATCGAGAACACCATATATTTT. The chain links TRBV7-9 to TRBJ1-3; TRBD1 matches at 10 bases. The CDR3 is made up of 17 amino acids. Looked up from germline, CDR1 is SEHNR and CDR2 is FQNEAQ (reference sequence). Trimming took 3 bases from V and 7 from J; bases not matched to a gene: 12.